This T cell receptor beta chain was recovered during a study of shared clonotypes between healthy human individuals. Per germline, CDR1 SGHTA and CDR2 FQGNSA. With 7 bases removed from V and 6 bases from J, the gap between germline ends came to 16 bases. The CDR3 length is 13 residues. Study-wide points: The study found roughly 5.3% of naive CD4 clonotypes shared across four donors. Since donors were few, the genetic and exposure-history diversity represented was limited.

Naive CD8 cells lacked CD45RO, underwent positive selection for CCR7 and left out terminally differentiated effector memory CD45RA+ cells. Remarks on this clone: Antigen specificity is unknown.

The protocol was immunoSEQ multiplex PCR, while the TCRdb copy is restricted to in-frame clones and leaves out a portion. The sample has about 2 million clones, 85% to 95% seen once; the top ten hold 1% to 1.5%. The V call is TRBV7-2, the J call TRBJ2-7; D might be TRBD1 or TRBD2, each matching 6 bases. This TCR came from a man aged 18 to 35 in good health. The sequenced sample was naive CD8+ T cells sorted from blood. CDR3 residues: CASNSDGGGEQYF. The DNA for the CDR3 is TGTGCCAGCAACTCTGACGGGGGCGGCGAGCAGTACTTC.